Sequencing of this T cell receptor (beta chain) was carried out in a study of T cell responses to AZD1222 COVID-19 vaccine. In the study overall: Second doses were pooled across both intervals (about 4 or about 12 weeks). Study-level results: The breadth and depth of Spike-specific TCRs increased once two AZD1222 doses had been given.

Assay used: immunoSEQ multiplex PCR; TCRdb lists only in-frame clones, some missing. In the table there are 75,000 to 100,000 clones, around 91% of which are singletons. Remarks on this clone: Its antigen is unknown.

The germline gives CDR1 SEHNR, CDR2 FQNEAQ (reference sequence). The J segment lost 6 bases and the V segment lost 1 base, leaving 9 bases of the junction unmatched. The CDR3 contains 16 residues. This TCR came from an adult in good health. The sample consisted of peripheral blood, taken on day 0 of AZD1222 vaccination. The chain recombines TRBV7-9 with TRBJ1-2; TRBD1 matches 9 bases. CDR3: CASSLGRTGQGDGYTF. CDR3 nucleotides: TGTGCCAGCAGCTTAGGTAGGACGGGACAGGGAGATGGCTACACCTTC.